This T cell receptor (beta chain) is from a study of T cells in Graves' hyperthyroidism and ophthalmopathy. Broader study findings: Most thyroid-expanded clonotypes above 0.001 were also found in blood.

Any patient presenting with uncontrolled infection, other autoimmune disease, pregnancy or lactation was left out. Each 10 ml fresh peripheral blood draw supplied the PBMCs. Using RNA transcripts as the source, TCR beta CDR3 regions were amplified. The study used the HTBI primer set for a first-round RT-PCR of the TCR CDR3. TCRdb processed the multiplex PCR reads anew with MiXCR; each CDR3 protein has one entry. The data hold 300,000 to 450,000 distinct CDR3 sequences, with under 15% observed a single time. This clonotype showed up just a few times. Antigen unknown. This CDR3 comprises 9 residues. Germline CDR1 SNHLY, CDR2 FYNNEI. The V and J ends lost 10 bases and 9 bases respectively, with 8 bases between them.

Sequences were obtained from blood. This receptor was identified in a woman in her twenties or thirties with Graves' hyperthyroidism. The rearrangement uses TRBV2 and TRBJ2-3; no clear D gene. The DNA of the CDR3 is TGTGCCACCGAAGAGACGCAGTATTTT. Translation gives CATEETQYF.